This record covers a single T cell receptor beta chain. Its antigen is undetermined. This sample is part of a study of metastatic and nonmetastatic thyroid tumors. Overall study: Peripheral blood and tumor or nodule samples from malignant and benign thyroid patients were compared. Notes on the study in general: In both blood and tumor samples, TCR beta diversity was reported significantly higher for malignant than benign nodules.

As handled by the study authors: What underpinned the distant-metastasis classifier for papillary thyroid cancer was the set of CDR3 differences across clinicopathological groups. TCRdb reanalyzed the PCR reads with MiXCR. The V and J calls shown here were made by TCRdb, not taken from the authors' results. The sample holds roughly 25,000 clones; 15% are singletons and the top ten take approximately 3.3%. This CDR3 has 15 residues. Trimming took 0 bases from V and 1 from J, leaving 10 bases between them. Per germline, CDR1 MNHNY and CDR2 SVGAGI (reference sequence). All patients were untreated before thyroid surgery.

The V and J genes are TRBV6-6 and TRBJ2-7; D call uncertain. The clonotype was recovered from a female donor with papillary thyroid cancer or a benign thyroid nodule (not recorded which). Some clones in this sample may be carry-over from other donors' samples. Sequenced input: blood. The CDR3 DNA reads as TGTGCCAGCAGTTACTCTTCGACCGCTTCCTACGAGCAGTACTTC. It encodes CASSYSSTASYEQYF.